This T cell receptor beta chain appears in the sequencing data of a study of cytomegalovirus exposure and HLA in healthy donors. The germline V gene encodes CDR1 SGHAT and CDR2 FQNNGV. V shed 3 bases and J shed 2 bases, with 14 bases lying between them. This CDR3 region has 15 residues. PCR used 60 Vbeta primers and 13 Jbeta primers. Clones were read by immunoSEQ multiplex PCR, and TCRdb kept only the in-frame ones, dropping some. This sample has roughly 100,000 clones, with over 9.5% found just once. As for this clone: Its antigen is as yet unknown.

Study-wide findings and caveats: Under in vitro conditions, three CMV-associated chains were confirmed as specific for CMV antigens. In a later analysis, most CMV-associated TCR beta chains appeared HLA-restricted.

This TCR came from a man aged 40-49 years in good health and CMV-seropositive. The sequencing sample was made of PBMCs. This rearrangement joins TRBV11-2 to TRBJ2-7; possible D gene TRBD2, 6 bases. CDR3 sequence (DNA): TGTGCCAGCAGCTTTGAGGGACTCGGGACCTACGAGCAGTACTTC. This codes for CASSFEGLGTYEQYF.